This is a list of T cell receptor beta chains from one sample in a study of T cell responses to AZD1222 COVID-19 vaccine. Produced via immunoSEQ multiplex PCR; TCRdb's table is partial and in-frame only. The sample consists of 180,000 or so clones, roughly 91% of them appearing once. The sample here was peripheral blood, taken 28 days after the second AZD1222 dose. All receptors come from an adult who received the AZD1222 COVID-19 vaccine. CDR3s include the opening cysteine and the closing phenylalanine or tryptophan. Each record gives: J gene, clone size, V gene, D gene, CDR3 DNA, CDR3 protein. D genes are given only for firm matches. Clone size appears in some rows only: once, few, many, or a class for an expanded clone.

>TRBJ2-3|NA|TRBV4-1|TRBD2
TGCGCCAGCAGCCCAGGACTAGCGGAGGATACGCAGTATTTT
CASSPGLAEDTQYF
>TRBJ1-6|NA|TRBV7-9|NA
TGTGCCAGCAGCTTAGTGACGAGCTCCTATAATTCACCCCTCCACTTT
CASSLVTSSYNSPLHF
>TRBJ1-5|NA|TRBV7-2|TRBD1
TGTGCCAGCAGCGACAGGGGCAATCAGCCCCAGCATTTT
CASSDRGNQPQHF
>TRBJ2-1|NA|TRBV2|NA
TGTGCCAGCGATGGGGGGAATGAGCAGTTCTTC
CASDGGNEQFF
>TRBJ2-1|once|TRBV5-6|NA
TGTGCCAGCAGCCCTCGACAGGAGCAGCAGTTCTTC
CASSPRQEQQFF
>TRBJ1-1|NA|TRBV29-1|NA
TGCAGCGTTGGGAGGGGCGAAGGCACTGAAGCTTTCTTT
CSVGRGEGTEAFF
>TRBJ2-1|once|TRBV20-1|NA
TGCAGTGCTAGTATGAGGGGGAGGTGGGCCAATGAGCAGTTCTTC
CSASMRGRWANEQFF
>TRBJ1-5|NA|TRBV30|NA
TGTGCCTGGAGTGTGGACGAGAATCAGCCCCAGCATTTT
CAWSVDENQPQHF
>TRBJ2-3|NA|TRBV27|NA
TGTGCCAGCAGTTTCGAAGTGAGCACAGATACGCAGTATTTT
CASSFEVSTDTQYF
>TRBJ1-5|once|TRBV28|NA
TGTGCCAGCAGTCAAATTTTCCGTAGGGGCAATCAGCCCCAGCATTTT
CASSQIFRRGNQPQHF
>TRBJ2-7|NA|TRBV11-3|NA
TGTGCCAGCAGCTTAGATGGGTACGAGCAGTACTTC
CASSLDGYEQYF
>TRBJ2-2|NA|TRBV5-1|NA
TGCGCCAGCAGCCGGGAAAATATGTTCGGGGAGCTGTTTTTT
CASSRENMFGELFF
>TRBJ1-2|NA|TRBV24-1|TRBD1
TGTGCCACCAGTGATGACAGGGGACATGGCTACACCTTC
CATSDDRGHGYTF
>TRBJ2-7|NA|TRBV11-2|NA
TGTGCCAGCAGCTCGGCGAGCGGAAGTCTTTCCTACGAGCAGTACTTC
CASSSASGSLSYEQYF
>TRBJ1-1|NA|TRBV5-6|NA
TGTGCCAGCAGCTTGAGTGGACACCACAACACTGAAGCTTTCTTT
CASSLSGHHNTEAFF
>TRBJ2-3|NA|TRBV19|NA
TGTGCCAGTAGGGACTATGACTCCCGACCGCAGTATTTT
CASRDYDSRPQYF
>TRBJ2-7|NA|TRBV11-2|NA
TGTGCCAGCAGCCCCCGGGGCGGAGGGCTTGAGCAGTACTTC
CASSPRGGGLEQYF
>TRBJ2-5|NA|TRBV6-5|TRBD2
TGTGCCAGCAGTCCTAGCGGGGGGCCGAGGGAGACCCAGTACTTC
CASSPSGGPRETQYF
>TRBJ2-2|NA|TRBV19|TRBD2
TGTGCCAGCCGTCGACTAGCGGGAGAGACCGGGGAGCTGTTTTTT
CASRRLAGETGELFF
>TRBJ2-2|NA|TRBV24-1|TRBD1
TGTGCCACCAGTGACCCCGACAGGGGATGGAGCGGGGAGCTGTTTTTT
CATSDPDRGWSGELFF